This T cell receptor beta chain was captured by sequencing in a study of monozygotic twins with inflammatory bowel disease. The CDR3 consists of 17 residues. Germline V CDR1 and CDR2: SGHVS, FQNEAQ. From its re-call of the 5' RACE reads, TCRdb lists each CDR3 protein once, without DNA. This repertoire includes about 160,000 distinct CDR3 sequences. The TCR was taken from a human donor with ulcerative colitis or Crohn's disease, or a healthy co-twin of an affected twin (not recorded which). The V gene is TRBV7-8, the J gene TRBJ2-3; the D gene TCRdb calls, TRBD2, cannot be checked with no DNA. Material for sequencing was blood. CDR3 amino acids: CASSLKSSGRAGDTQYF. Full variable domain (remainder filled in from reference TRBV7-8 and TRBJ2-3): GAGVSQSPRYKVAKRGQDVALRCDPISGHVSLFWYQQALGQGPEFLTYFQNEAQLDKSGLPSDRFFAERPEGSVSTLKIQRTQQEDSAVYLCASSLKSSGRAGDTQYFGPGTRLTVL.